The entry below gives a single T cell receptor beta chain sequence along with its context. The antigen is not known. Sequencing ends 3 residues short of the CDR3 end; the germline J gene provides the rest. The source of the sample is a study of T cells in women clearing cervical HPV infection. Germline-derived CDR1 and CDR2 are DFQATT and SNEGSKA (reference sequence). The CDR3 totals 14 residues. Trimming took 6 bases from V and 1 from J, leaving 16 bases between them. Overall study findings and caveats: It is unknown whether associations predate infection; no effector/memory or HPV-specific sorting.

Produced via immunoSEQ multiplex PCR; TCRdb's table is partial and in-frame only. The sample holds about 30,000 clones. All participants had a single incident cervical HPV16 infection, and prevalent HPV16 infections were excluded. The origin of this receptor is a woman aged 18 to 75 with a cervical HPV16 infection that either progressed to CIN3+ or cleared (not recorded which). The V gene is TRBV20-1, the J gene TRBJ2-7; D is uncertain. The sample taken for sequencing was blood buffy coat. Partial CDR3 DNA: TGCAGTGCCGCGCGTGGTTATCTGTCCTACGAG. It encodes CSAARGYLSYE. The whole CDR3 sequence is CSAARGYLSYEQYF.